Presented here are 14 T cell receptor beta chains from one specimen sequenced in a study of human T cells and chemical hapten exposure. One entry per CDR3 protein results from TCRdb running MiXCR on the RACE reads. The table lists some 360,000 distinct CDR3 sequences, roughly 5% of them singletons. This sample's time point: pre-sensitization, week 0. Treatment reported: therapeutic diphenylcyclopropenone sensitization with weekly scalp DPC. The sample here was whole blood, taken in connection with sensitization to the hapten diphenylcyclopropenone (DPC). The receptors were gathered from a woman in her forties or fifties with alopecia areata. Some clones in this sample may be carry-over from other donors' samples.

This clonotype has only a few counts. The chain employs TRBV20-1 and TRBJ1-1; possibly TRBD1 for D (5 bases). The CDR3 is made up of 14 amino acids. Germline assignment: CDR1 DFQATT and CDR2 SNEGSKA (reference sequence). V was pared by 5 bases and J by 1 base, with 14 bases between. The CDR3 region is CSAPRGGTNTEAFF. The CDR3 nucleotides are TGCAGTGCTCCAAGAGGAGGGACGAACACTGAAGCTTTCTTT.

CDR3 sequence (DNA): TGCAGTGCTCCAGGGCGGGCGGACACTGAAGCTTTCTTT. This codes for CSAPGRADTEAFF. The V gene is TRBV20-1, the J gene TRBJ1-1; TRBD1 might be the D (5 bases). The ends were cut back, 5 bases at V and 3 bases at J, with 13 bases in the middle. CDR1 and CDR2 (germline): DFQATT, SNEGSKA (reference sequence). CDR3 length: 13 residues.

This clonotype has a count of ten or more. The chain recombines TRBV9 with TRBJ1-1; 8 nucleotides match TRBD1. CDR3 length: 16 residues. The V and J ends lost 4 bases and 0 bases, in that order; junction bases with no gene match: 8. CDR1 and CDR2 from the germline V gene are SGDLS and YYNGEE. DNA for the CDR3: TGTGCCAGCAGCCCCTCGGGACAGGCTCTGAACACTGAAGCTTTCTTT. Translated, it gives CASSPSGQALNTEAFF.

This clonotype was recorded many times. The chain recombines TRBV28 with TRBJ2-3; the match to TRBD1 covers 8 bases. CDR1 is MDHEN and CDR2 is SYDVKM in the germline V gene. Losses at the gene ends were 3 bases for V and 5 bases for J; bases not matched to a gene: 13. The length of the CDR3 is 17 residues. The CDR3 DNA sequence: TGTGCCAGCAGTTTTGGGCCCGACAGGGGTCTTCTAGATACGCAGTATTTT. Its protein is CASSFGPDRGLLDTQYF.

This clonotype has a handful of counts. This chain links TRBV14 with TRBJ2-1; 10 bases align to TRBD1. V gave up 4 bases and J gave up 4 bases; unmatched junction bases: 13. Germline loops: CDR1 SGHDN, CDR2 FVKESK. This CDR3 spans 18 amino acids. CDR3 nucleotide sequence: TGTGCCAGCAGCCGCCGTCCCGGGACAGGGGCGGCGTACAATGAGCAGTTCTTC. It yields the protein CASSRRPGTGAAYNEQFF.

This clonotype was counted ten times or more. The rearrangement uses TRBV5-6 and TRBJ1-2; maybe TRBD1 (5 bases). Germline V gene data show CDR1 as SGHDT and CDR2 as YYEEEE. V was cut by 0 bases and J by 4 bases, with 13 bases left in between. The CDR3 spans 15 residues. The CDR3 is CASSLDFRETYGYTF. The CDR3 coding sequence is TGTGCCAGCAGCTTGGATTTCAGGGAAACCTATGGCTACACCTTC.

There are many counts of this clonotype. The chain combines TRBV6-2 or TRBV6-3 with TRBJ1-1; D unclear. The germline V gene encodes CDR1 MNHEY and CDR2 SVGEGT. Trimming left V 7 bases short and J 1 base short, with 4 bases between. The CDR3 has 11 residues. Here the CDR3 DNA reads TGTGCCAGCAAGGCGAACACTGAAGCTTTCTTT. Translated, it gives CASKANTEAFF.

This clonotype was observed many times. The chain employs TRBV12-3 or TRBV12-4 and TRBJ1-1, with TRBD1 matching 8 bases. Unmatched junction bases numbered 9, after V lost 5 bases and J lost 10 bases. The CDR3 loop spans 13 amino acids. CDR3 sequence reads: CASSVPNRGVAFF. CDR3 in DNA: TGTGCCAGCAGTGTCCCTAACAGGGGGGTAGCTTTCTTT.

The rearrangement joins TRBV29-1 to TRBJ2-1; 11 positions agree with TRBD2. The CDR3 is made up of 14 amino acids. Germline-derived CDR1 and CDR2 are SQVTM and ANQGSEA. With 7 bases clipped from V and 3 bases from J, the junction kept 5 bases outside the gene matches. The CDR3 nucleotides are TGCAGCGGAGGACTAGCGGGCTTCTACAATGAGCAGTTCTTC. Protein: CSGGLAGFYNEQFF.

Ten or more counts support this clonotype. The chain uses TRBV2 and TRBJ2-3, with 9 bases fitting TRBD2. This CDR3 contains 14 residues. Germline assignment: CDR1 SNHLY and CDR2 FYNNEI. Losses at the gene ends were 7 bases for V and 3 bases for J; bases not matched to a gene: 5. This CDR3 reads CASIPTSGTDTQYF. CDR3 bases: TGTGCCAGCATTCCGACTAGCGGAACAGATACGCAGTATTTT.

CDR3 DNA: TGCAGCGTTGATGGTCACCCGGATTATGGCTACACCTTC. Its protein is CSVDGHPDYGYTF. V gene TRBV29-1 combines with J gene TRBJ1-2, with no clear D. Trimming cost V 3 bases and J 5 bases, with 13 bases left between them. This CDR3 spans 13 amino acids. Germline V gene data show CDR1 as SQVTM and CDR2 as ANQGSEA.

This clonotype was counted ten times or more. The CDR3 reads CASSSPGQPQHF. DNA for the CDR3: TGTGCCAGCAGCTCCCCGGGGCAGCCCCAGCATTTT. This chain uses TRBV6-5 with TRBJ1-5; D unclear. Looked up from germline, CDR1 is MNHEY and CDR2 is SVGAGI. V dropped 6 bases and J dropped 7 bases, with 10 bases sitting between them. This CDR3 has 12 residues.

This clonotype was counted a single time. This may be a read error, as it is one base from a much larger clone. This sequence joins TRBV7-9 and TRBJ2-1; D not certain. Trimming cost V 5 bases and J 10 bases, with 12 bases left between them. Germline CDR1 SEHNR, CDR2 FQNEAQ (reference sequence). This CDR3 has 12 amino acids. The CDR3: CASSPQIEEQFF. CDR3 in DNA: TGTGCCAGCAGCCCACAGATCGAAGAGCAGTTCTTC.

This clonotype was found many times. J is TRBJ2-3 and V is TRBV5-6; TRBD1 might be the D (5 bases). Germline V lookup: CDR1 SGHDT, CDR2 YYEEEE. The CDR3 contains 12 residues. V was shortened by 9 bases and J by 2 bases, with 10 bases between the two germline ends. CDR3 sequence: CATKTATDTQYF. CDR3 coding DNA: TGTGCCACCAAGACAGCCACAGATACGCAGTATTTT.